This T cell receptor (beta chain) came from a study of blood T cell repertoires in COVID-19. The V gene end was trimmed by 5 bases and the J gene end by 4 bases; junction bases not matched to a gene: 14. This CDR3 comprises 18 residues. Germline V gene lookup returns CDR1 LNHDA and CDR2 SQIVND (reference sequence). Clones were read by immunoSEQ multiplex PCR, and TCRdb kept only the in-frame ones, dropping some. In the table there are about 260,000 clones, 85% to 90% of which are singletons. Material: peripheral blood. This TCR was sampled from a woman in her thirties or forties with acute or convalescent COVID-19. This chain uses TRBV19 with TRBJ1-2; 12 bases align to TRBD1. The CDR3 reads CASSPRGGTGGLRYGYTF. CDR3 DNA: TGTGCCAGTAGTCCCAGAGGAGGGACAGGGGGCTTGCGCTATGGCTACACCTTC.